Below, one TCR beta chain is given with its context. Its antigen is unidentified. The entry originates in a study of OX40 agonist ivuxolimab in advanced cancers. On the study more broadly: Ivuxolimab was delivered to patients intravenously every 2 weeks at doses spanning 0.01 to 10 mg/kg. Study findings and constraints: At 0.1 to 3.0 mg/kg, clonal expansion of CD4+ and CD8+ blood T cells had occurred by week 6.

Exclusion of a patient followed from autoimmune disease history or systemic immunosuppression. The repertoire was sequenced with immunoSEQ multiplex PCR; TCRdb's copy has only in-frame clones and lacks some. The sample holds roughly 76,000 clones, 84% seen once. The TCR was taken from an adult with an advanced solid tumor such as melanoma, head and neck, liver or kidney cancer. The sequenced sample was CD4+ or CD8+ T cells sorted from blood, obtained in a trial of the OX40 agonist ivuxolimab.

CDR3 sequence reads: CASSISTGDGNTIYF. The CDR3 nucleotides are TGTGCCAGTAGTATCTCGACAGGGGATGGAAACACCATATATTTT. V is TRBV19 and J is TRBJ1-3, with 8 bases identical to TRBD1. The trim removed 3 bases at V and 3 bases at J, leaving 4 bases unmatched. Germline V CDR1 and CDR2: LNHDA, SQIVND (reference sequence). The CDR3 is 15 amino acids.